The 28 T cell receptor beta chains below come from one sample, sequenced in a study of a mutant IDH1 vaccine in newly diagnosed glioma. The table came from immunoSEQ multiplex PCR; TCRdb's copy has only in-frame clones and leaves some out. The table shows tens of thousands of clones, with about 71% occurring only once. Antigens of these TCRs are unknown. Indicated time point: week 47, end of study. In the vaccine, a single dose held 300 ug of the mutant IDH1 20-mer peptide, along with topical imiquimod. Sequenced here: PBMCs, sampled from a glioma patient whose treatment included an IDH1 peptide vaccine. The receptors here all came from a man aged 45-65 years with glioma.

The chain employs TRBV18 and TRBJ1-5; D is undetermined. With 2 bases removed from V and 0 bases from J, the gap between germline ends came to 14 bases. The germline gives CDR1 KGHSH, CDR2 LQKENI. This CDR3 region has 17 residues. CDR3 in amino acids: CASSPGQDPYSNQPQHF. The CDR3 coding sequence is TGTGCCAGCTCACCAGGTCAAGACCCTTATAGCAATCAGCCCCAGCATTTT. Together with reference TRBV18 and TRBJ1-5, the CDR3 gives the full variable domain: NAGVMQNPRHLVRRRGQEARLRCSPMKGHSHVYWYRQLPEEGLKFMVYLQKENIIDESGMPKERFSAEFPKEGPSILRIQQVVRGDSAAYFCASSPGQDPYSNQPQHFGDGTRLSIL.

The chain uses TRBV6-5 and TRBJ2-5, with 10 bases matching TRBD1. The CDR3 contains 13 residues. After removal of 6 bases from V and 5 bases from J, the junction contained 3 bases not matched to a gene. The germline V gene has CDR1 MNHEY and CDR2 SVGAGI. CDR3 DNA sequence: TGTGCCAGCAGCATGGACAGGGGGGAGACCCAGTACTTC. Its protein is CASSMDRGETQYF.

CDR3 DNA sequence: TGTGCCAGTAGTATAGGAACGGTAGCCAATCAGCCCCAGCATTTT. Its protein is CASSIGTVANQPQHF. The V and J genes are TRBV19 and TRBJ1-5; D remains ambiguous. The CDR3 is made up of 15 amino acids. CDR1 LNHDA and CDR2 SQIVND come from the germline V gene (reference sequence). The V end lost 1 base, the J end lost 3 bases, and 10 bases lay between the germline ends.

This chain connects TRBV27 to TRBJ1-2; D unclear. The germline CDR1 and CDR2 sequences are MNHEY and SMNVEV (reference sequence). This CDR3 has 13 residues. V lost 6 bases, J lost 4 bases, and 12 bases lay in between. CDR3 sequence (DNA): TGTGCCAGCAGGGACGGACCTTTCTATGGCTACACCTTC. This translates into CASRDGPFYGYTF.

The genes are TRBV7-9 and TRBJ2-3, with 7 bases that match TRBD2. V shed 5 bases and J 4 bases; nucleotides not matched to a gene: 12. From germline, CDR1 is SEHNR and CDR2 FQNEAQ (reference sequence). This CDR3 region has 16 residues. This CDR3 reads CASSRQTTGGSDTQYF. The CDR3 DNA reads TGTGCCAGCAGCCGCCAGACTACGGGGGGATCAGATACGCAGTATTTT.

This clone was seen just once. The gene calls are TRBV27 and TRBJ2-2, with 8 bases identical to TRBD2. Germline loops: CDR1 MNHEY, CDR2 SMNVEV (reference sequence). The CDR3 spans 15 residues. The ends lost 4 bases at V and 0 bases at J; junction bases unmatched: 1. As DNA, the CDR3 is TGTGCCAGCAGTTCGGGACTAGCGAACACCGGGGAGCTGTTTTTT. This codes for CASSSGLANTGELFF.

V and J are TRBV15 and TRBJ2-6; possible D gene TRBD1, 6 bases. This CDR3 comprises 14 residues. V was cut by 4 bases and J by 2 bases, with 6 bases left in between. Germline loops: CDR1 LNHNV, CDR2 YYDKDF (reference sequence). This CDR3 reads CATSNRAGANVLTF. The CDR3 DNA sequence: TGTGCCACCAGCAACAGGGCTGGGGCCAACGTCCTGACTTTC.

This clone occurred a few times. The rearrangement joins TRBV6-5 to TRBJ2-7; TRBD1 is a possible D gene (6 bases). Trimming removed 2 bases from V and 2 bases from J, with 16 bases in between. This CDR3 region has 16 residues. Germline V CDR1 and CDR2: MNHEY, SVGAGI. This CDR3 is CASSYLRAGETYEQYF. CDR3 nucleotides: TGTGCCAGCAGTTACCTCCGGGCAGGGGAAACCTACGAGCAGTACTTC.

This clone was observed a few times. This chain uses TRBV7-6 with TRBJ2-7, with 8 bases fitting TRBD1. V was pared by 1 base and J by 2 bases, with 4 bases of the junction left unmatched. Per the germline V gene, CDR1 is SGHVS and CDR2 is FNYEAQ. The CDR3 totals 15 residues. The CDR3 region has the DNA TGTGCCAGCAGCTTAGGGGGGACAGGAACCTACGAGCAGTACTTC. Protein sequence: CASSLGGTGTYEQYF. Looking up the rest from reference TRBV7-6 and TRBJ2-7 gives the full variable domain: GAGVSQSPRYKVTKRGQDVALRCDPISGHVSLYWYRQALGQGPEFLTYFNYEAQQDKSGLPNDRFSAERPEGSISTLTIQRTEQRDSAMYRCASSLGGTGTYEQYFGPGTRLTVT.

A few counts support this clone. The chain combines TRBV19 with TRBJ1-4, with D possibly TRBD1 on 6 matching bases. Trimming took off 3 bases at V and 5 bases at J, with 10 bases between the two ends. Germline V gene data show CDR1 as LNHDA and CDR2 as SQIVND (reference sequence). The CDR3 has 14 residues. CDR3 bases: TGTGCCAGTAGTATTGGGGGACAAAATGAAAAACTGTTTTTT. Protein product: CASSIGGQNEKLFF.

This chain joins TRBV30 and TRBJ1-5; perhaps TRBD1 as D (5 bases). The CDR3 is 20 residues long. CDR1 GTSNPN and CDR2 SVGIG come from the germline V gene (reference sequence). Trimming took off 2 bases at V and 2 bases at J, with 28 bases between the two ends. The CDR3 spells CAWSRTGQGALNGGNQPQHF. The CDR3 nucleotides read TGTGCCTGGAGTAGAACGGGGCAGGGCGCTTTGAATGGGGGCAATCAGCCCCAGCATTTT.

The V and J genes are TRBV7-2 and TRBJ2-7; possible D gene TRBD1, 6 bases. Trimming removed 5 bases at V and 3 bases at J, with 17 bases between. The CDR3 extends over 15 amino acids. Germline V CDR1 and CDR2: SGHTA, FQGNSA. The CDR3 sequence: CASSRQTGGDYEQYF. CDR3 nucleotide sequence: TGTGCCAGCAGCAGGCAGACAGGAGGCGACTACGAGCAGTACTTC.

The chain uses TRBV7-6 and TRBJ1-2, with 12 bases aligning to TRBD1. After removal of 5 bases from V and 6 bases from J, the junction contained 10 bases not matched to a gene. Germline CDR1 and CDR2: SGHVS and FNYEAQ. There are 16 residues in the CDR3. In DNA form, the CDR3 reads TGTGCCAGCAGCGCAACACTCGGGACAGGGGGCGATGGCTACACCTTC. The encoded protein is CASSATLGTGGDGYTF.

The chain has TRBV28 and TRBJ1-1; no firm D call. This CDR3 is 13 amino acids long. CDR1 MDHEN and CDR2 SYDVKM come from the germline V gene. V lost 5 bases and J lost 1, with 8 bases in between. In nucleotides, the CDR3 is TGTGCCAGCAGTCTCAACAGGAACACTGAAGCTTTCTTT. This sequence encodes CASSLNRNTEAFF.

V is TRBV4-1 and J is TRBJ1-4, with a tentative D call TRBD1 (5 bases). The germline V gene encodes CDR1 MGHRA and CDR2 YSYEKL. The V end was cut by 1 base, the J end by 2 bases, with 8 bases between. This CDR3 contains 15 residues. The CDR3 DNA reads as TGCGCCAGCAGCCAAGCGCAGGGCACTAATGAAAAACTGTTTTTT. Its protein is CASSQAQGTNEKLFF.

This chain connects TRBV20-1 to TRBJ2-5; D is ambiguous. V lost 4 bases and J lost 5, with 5 bases in between. The CDR3 sequence is 10 residues long. Looked up from germline, CDR1 is DFQATT and CDR2 is SNEGSKA (reference sequence). The CDR3 spells CSANDETQYF. The CDR3 region has the DNA TGCAGTGCTAATGACGAGACCCAGTACTTC.

The J gene is TRBJ1-4, the V gene TRBV9; D is unresolved. This CDR3 is 16 amino acids long. The germline V gene has CDR1 SGDLS and CDR2 YYNGEE. V was shortened by 4 bases and J by 5 bases, with 18 bases between the two germline ends. CDR3 coding DNA: TGTGCCAGCAGCCCACGAGCCTACCCGTCCAATGAAAAACTGTTTTTT. This codes for CASSPRAYPSNEKLFF.

This clone came up a few times. The chain has TRBV27 and TRBJ1-5; 7 nucleotides align to TRBD1. Germline V lookup: CDR1 MNHEY, CDR2 SMNVEV (reference sequence). V shed 2 bases, J shed 4 bases, and the junction held 2 bases outside the gene matches. This CDR3 contains 14 residues. DNA for the CDR3: TGTGCCAGCAGTTTACCGGGACAGAATCAGCCCCAGCATTTT. Translating it yields CASSLPGQNQPQHF.

This sequence joins TRBV5-4 and TRBJ2-7; D could derive from TRBD1 or TRBD2 (5 bases each). CDR3 size: 14 residues. V shed 4 bases and J shed 3 bases, with 14 bases lying between them. Per germline, CDR1 SGHNT and CDR2 YYREEE (reference sequence). The DNA of the CDR3 is TGTGCCAGCAGCCGGGATGAGGGGAACTACGAGCAGTACTTC. This codes for CASSRDEGNYEQYF.

The genes are TRBV7-9 and TRBJ1-6; D is unresolved. V was shortened by 1 base and J by 5 bases, with 9 bases between the two germline ends. This CDR3 has 15 residues. Germline V CDR1 and CDR2: SEHNR, FQNEAQ (reference sequence). This CDR3 reads CASSLGQENNSPLHF. CDR3 DNA sequence: TGTGCCAGCAGCTTAGGCCAGGAGAATAATTCACCCCTCCACTTT.

A single count supports this clone. The V gene is TRBV5-1, the J gene TRBJ2-1, with D possibly being TRBD2 (5 bases). The CDR3 extends over 16 amino acids. V dropped 0 bases and J dropped 2 bases, with 12 bases sitting between them. Germline CDR1 is SGHRS and CDR2 is YFSETQ. The CDR3 sequence: CASSLEAANAYNEQFF. Written as DNA, the CDR3 is TGCGCCAGCAGCTTGGAAGCGGCTAACGCCTACAATGAGCAGTTCTTC.

V usage is TRBV5-1 and J usage is TRBJ2-7, with TRBD1 matching 7 bases. Trimming removed 1 base from V and 2 bases from J; junction bases left unmatched: 6. Germline V CDR1 and CDR2: SGHRS, YFSETQ. The CDR3 consists of 15 residues. The CDR3 is CASSLIRDSTYEQYF. The CDR3 DNA reads as TGCGCCAGCAGCTTGATCCGGGACAGCACCTACGAGCAGTACTTC.

The chain is built from TRBV5-1 and TRBJ1-4; D gene uncertain. The V end was cut by 3 bases, the J end by 6 bases, with 9 bases between. This CDR3 contains 13 residues. Germline V gene lookup returns CDR1 SGHRS and CDR2 YFSETQ. CDR3 sequence reads: CASSSSDHEKLFF. CDR3 bases: TGCGCCAGCAGCTCCAGTGATCATGAAAAACTGTTTTTT.

J is TRBJ2-7 and V is TRBV7-2, with TRBD1 matching over 7 bases. The CDR3 contains 18 residues. The trim removed 3 bases at V and 2 bases at J, leaving 16 bases unmatched. The V gene's germline CDR1 is SGHTA and CDR2 FQGNSA. CDR3 bases: TGTGCCAGCAGCTTTAGGGGACAGCAACTCCAGAGGACCTACGAGCAGTACTTC. This sequence encodes CASSFRGQQLQRTYEQYF.

V gene TRBV5-5 combines with J gene TRBJ2-6; 9 bases agree with TRBD1. Germline loops: CDR1 SGHKS, CDR2 YYEKEE (reference sequence). J lost 1 base, V lost 1 base, and 6 bases had no gene match. The CDR3 covers 18 residues. The CDR3 DNA sequence: TGTGCCAGCAGCTTGATTGGACAGGGGACTTCTGGGGCCAACGTCCTGACTTTC. This gives the protein CASSLIGQGTSGANVLTF. Complete variable domain (other parts from reference TRBV5-5 and TRBJ2-6): DAGVTQSPTHLIKTRGQQVTLRCSPISGHKSVSWYQQVLGQGPQFIFQYYEKEERGRGNFPDRFSARQFPNYSSELNVNALLLGDSALYLCASSLIGQGTSGANVLTFGAGSRLTVL.

V usage is TRBV7-8 and J usage is TRBJ1-5; no reliable D call. Trimming shortened V by 6 bases and J by 7 bases, and 16 bases separated the two germline ends. The CDR3 extends over 14 amino acids. The V gene's germline CDR1 is SGHVS and CDR2 FQNEAQ. In DNA, the CDR3 is TGTGCCAGCAGTAGTTCGGTAGTTGCGCAGCCCCAGCATTTT. Translating gives CASSSSVVAQPQHF.

The CDR3 protein is CASSYGRQIAYGYTF. The DNA for the CDR3 is TGTGCCAGCAGTTACGGACGTCAAATAGCCTATGGCTACACCTTC. The chain has TRBV6-5 and TRBJ1-2; D ambiguous. Germline V lookup: CDR1 MNHEY, CDR2 SVGAGI. CDR3 size: 15 residues. Between the trimmed V and J ends, which lost 2 bases and 4 bases, there was a span of 14 bases.

This chain connects TRBV2 to TRBJ2-5, with D possibly being TRBD1 or TRBD2 (5 bases each). Deletions cut 6 bases from V and 4 bases from J, with 12 bases between. Germline V gene data show CDR1 as SNHLY and CDR2 as FYNNEI. This CDR3 spans 13 amino acids. In DNA form, the CDR3 reads TGTGCCAGCAGCGGCTCGGGACGAGAGACCCAGTACTTC. Translated: CASSGSGRETQYF.